Following are 25 T cell receptor beta chains from one sample sequenced in a study of chemoradiotherapy in HPV16-positive cancers. Profiling relied on immunoSEQ multiplex PCR, and the TCRdb table lists in-frame clones only, not all of them. The sample carries roughly 8,800 clones, roughly 70% recorded once. This specimen was tumor tissue, taken from a patient who underwent chemoradiotherapy. The source is a human donor with HPV-associated anogenital cancer.

The rearrangement links TRBV6-1 to TRBJ1-5; tentatively, D is TRBD1 (6 bases). V lost 6 bases and J 3 bases, leaving 9 bases between the germline ends. The germline gives CDR1 MNHNS, CDR2 SASEGT. The CDR3 is made up of 13 amino acids. CDR3 in amino acids: CASRGGLNQPQHF. In nucleotides, the CDR3 is TGTGCCAGCAGGGGGGGGCTCAATCAGCCCCAGCATTTT.

The CDR3 spells CASSYAGTSTDTQYF. CDR3 nucleotide sequence: TGTGCCAGCAGTTACGCGGGAACCAGCACAGATACGCAGTATTTT. The J gene is TRBJ2-3, the V gene TRBV6-6; D possibly corresponds to TRBD2 (6 bases). The CDR3 runs 15 residues. The V and J ends lost 2 bases and 0 bases respectively, with 9 bases between them. Germline V gene sequence: CDR1 MNHNY, CDR2 SVGAGI (reference sequence).

This clone was recorded once. The chain recombines TRBV11-1 with TRBJ2-2, with D perhaps assigned TRBD1 or TRBD2 (5 bases each). The germline gives CDR1 SGHAT, CDR2 FQDESV (reference sequence). The CDR3 is made up of 16 amino acids. V was shortened by 4 bases and J by 3 bases, with 15 bases between the two germline ends. The CDR3 here is CASSWGRGRDTGELFF. As DNA, the CDR3 is TGTGCCAGCAGCTGGGGACGAGGCCGTGACACCGGGGAGCTGTTTTTT.

The gene calls are TRBV7-2 and TRBJ2-3; 11 bases fit TRBD2. The CDR3 has 16 residues. Germline V lookup: CDR1 SGHTA, CDR2 FQGNSA. Losses at the gene ends were 2 bases for V and 3 bases for J; bases not matched to a gene: 4. For the CDR3, the DNA is TGTGCCAGCAGCTTATTTAGCGGGGGGGGAACAGATACGCAGTATTTT. It translates to CASSLFSGGGTDTQYF. The variable domain in full, with the rest retrieved from reference TRBV7-2 and TRBJ2-3, is GAGVSQSPSNKVTEKGKDVELRCDPISGHTALYWYRQSLGQGLEFLIYFQGNSAPDKSGLPSDRFSAERTGGSVSTLTIQRTQQEDSAVYLCASSLFSGGGTDTQYFGPGTRLTVL.

In its sample, this clone was seen a few times. This sequence joins TRBV20-1 and TRBJ2-1; D is unresolved. Germline V CDR1 and CDR2: DFQATT, SNEGSKA (reference sequence). This CDR3 has 11 residues. The ends were cut back, 6 bases at V and 9 bases at J, with 12 bases in the middle. Here the CDR3 DNA reads TGCAGTGCCCTGACCCGGACTGAGCAGTTCTTC. Translating gives CSALTRTEQFF.

There are a few counts of this clone. V usage is TRBV6-1 and J usage is TRBJ1-1; possible D gene TRBD1, 5 bases. The CDR3 length is 15 residues. V lost 6 bases and J lost 0, with 14 bases in between. Germline CDR1 MNHNS, CDR2 SASEGT. CDR3 in amino acids: CASRGGVKMNTEAFF. CDR3 nucleotide sequence: TGTGCCAGCAGGGGGGGGGTAAAAATGAACACTGAAGCTTTCTTT.

This clone showed up just a few times. The chain couples TRBV25-1 to TRBJ1-1, with TRBD1 as a possible D gene (6 bases). The germline V and J ends were trimmed by 6 bases and 5 bases, with 16 bases remaining between them. This CDR3 region has 14 residues. The germline V gene has CDR1 MGHDK and CDR2 SYGVNS. The CDR3 region is CASSGWETGTEAFF. CDR3 nucleotide sequence: TGTGCCAGCAGCGGGTGGGAAACAGGGACTGAAGCTTTCTTT.

The chain has TRBV5-6 and TRBJ1-4, with D hard to call. The CDR3 is made up of 14 amino acids. The ends were cut back, 0 bases at V and 8 bases at J, with 11 bases in the middle. Germline V gene data show CDR1 as SGHDT and CDR2 as YYEEEE. CDR3 loop: CASSLVAQPEKLFF. The CDR3 DNA sequence: TGTGCCAGCAGCTTGGTCGCCCAGCCCGAAAAACTGTTTTTT.

The chain carries TRBV9 and TRBJ2-6, with TRBD2 matching over 13 bases. Germline CDR1 SGDLS, CDR2 YYNGEE. The CDR3 contains 17 residues. The V gene end was trimmed by 3 bases and the J gene end by 3 bases; junction bases not matched to a gene: 3. CDR3 residues: CASSAGLAGVGANVLTF. DNA for the CDR3: TGTGCCAGCAGCGCCGGACTAGCGGGAGTTGGGGCCAACGTCCTGACTTTC.

V and J are TRBV20-1 and TRBJ1-3; D gene uncertain. The CDR3 is 11 amino acids. V dropped 6 bases and J dropped 4 bases, with 7 bases sitting between them. Germline loops: CDR1 DFQATT, CDR2 SNEGSKA (reference sequence). The CDR3 sequence: CSAVEGNTIYF. DNA of the CDR3: TGCAGTGCCGTAGAGGGAAACACCATATATTTT.

This chain links TRBV5-4 with TRBJ2-7, with 12 bases fitting TRBD2. Germline assignment: CDR1 SGHNT and CDR2 YYREEE (reference sequence). V lost 4 bases to trimming and J lost 5 bases; unmatched junction nucleotides: 7. The CDR3 covers 15 residues. This chain's CDR3 is CASSLPTSGGHEQYF. The CDR3 bases are TGTGCCAGCAGCCTACCGACTAGCGGGGGCCACGAGCAGTACTTC. Together with reference TRBV5-4 and TRBJ2-7, the CDR3 gives the full variable domain: ETGVTQSPTHLIKTRGQQVTLRCSSQSGHNTVSWYQQALGQGPQFIFQYYREEENGRGNFPPRFSGLQFPNYSSELNVNALELDDSALYLCASSLPTSGGHEQYFGPGTRLTVT.

The rearrangement uses TRBV5-1 and TRBJ1-1; D remains unclear. Germline lookup yields CDR1 SGHRS and CDR2 YFSETQ. The CDR3 loop spans 14 amino acids. The germline V and J ends were trimmed by 0 bases and 1 base, with 7 bases remaining between them. Here the CDR3 DNA reads TGCGCCAGCAGCTTGGTAGGTGGGAACACTGAAGCTTTCTTT. Its protein product is CASSLVGGNTEAFF.

This clone was detected only a few times. This chain connects TRBV7-3 to TRBJ1-6; 7 bases match TRBD1. With 5 bases clipped from V and 7 bases from J, the junction kept 5 bases outside the gene matches. CDR3 size: 14 residues. Germline CDR1 and CDR2: SGHTA and FQGTGA. The CDR3 region has the DNA TGTGCCAGCAGCGCGCGAGGGGGCAATTCACCCCTCCACTTT. It specifies CASSARGGNSPLHF.

This clone came up a few times. The genes are TRBV28 and TRBJ2-7, with D tentatively TRBD2 (5 bases). This CDR3 spans 15 amino acids. V was clipped by 5 bases and J by 4 bases, with 18 bases between them. In germline, CDR1 is MDHEN, CDR2 SYDVKM. Here the CDR3 DNA reads TGTGCCAGCAGTCCGACCGCGAGAGGCGGGTACGAGCAGTACTTC. Its translation: CASSPTARGGYEQYF.

This clone has just a few counts. This chain links TRBV10-3 with TRBJ2-5; D possibly uses TRBD1 or TRBD2 (5 bases each). This CDR3 region has 14 residues. Germline CDR1 ENHRY, CDR2 SYGVKD. V gave up 10 bases and J gave up 3 bases, with 18 bases separating them. The CDR3 sequence: CATSPGRLEETQYF. CDR3 sequence (DNA): TGTGCCACCTCTCCGGGACGTCTCGAAGAGACCCAGTACTTC.

The rearrangement links TRBV11-2 to TRBJ1-1; no firm D call. Germline V gene sequence: CDR1 SGHAT, CDR2 FQNNGV. The CDR3 runs to 14 residues. Trimming left V 0 bases short and J 4 bases short, with 9 bases between. CDR3 residues: CASSLETITTEAFF. The CDR3 nucleotides are TGTGCCAGCAGCTTAGAAACAATTACCACTGAAGCTTTCTTT.

The rearrangement uses TRBV10-2 and TRBJ2-1; a weak D match, TRBD2 (6 bases). The V and J ends lost 10 bases and 2 bases respectively, with 12 bases between them. Germline CDR1 reads WSHSY; CDR2 reads SAAADI. The CDR3 has 13 amino acids. CDR3 protein: CATSGGTYNEQFF. The CDR3 bases are TGCGCCACTTCTGGGGGGACCTACAATGAGCAGTTCTTC.

In this sample, this clone turned up once. The rearrangement uses TRBV29-1 and TRBJ2-7; a possible D gene is TRBD1 (6 bases). Trimming left V 6 bases short and J 1 base short, with 10 bases between. CDR1 and CDR2 from the germline V gene are SQVTM and ANQGSEA. This CDR3 region has 12 residues. The CDR3 coding sequence is TGCAGCGTCACTGGACAGTCCTACGAGCAGTACTTC. Translating gives CSVTGQSYEQYF.

CDR3 bases: TGTGCCAGCTCACCGACGAGCGACCACGAGCAGTACTTC. This codes for CASSPTSDHEQYF. The chain carries TRBV18 and TRBJ2-7, with D unresolved. The CDR3 length is 13 residues. Germline V gene data show CDR1 as KGHSH and CDR2 as LQKENI. Trimming took off 3 bases at V and 5 bases at J, with 11 bases between the two ends. Full variable domain (remainder filled in from reference TRBV18 and TRBJ2-7): NAGVMQNPRHLVRRRGQEARLRCSPMKGHSHVYWYRQLPEEGLKFMVYLQKENIIDESGMPKERFSAEFPKEGPSILRIQQVVRGDSAAYFCASSPTSDHEQYFGPGTRLTVT.

This rearrangement joins TRBV11-2 to TRBJ2-2; 7 nucleotides line up with TRBD1. The CDR3 spans 15 residues. Germline CDR1 SGHAT, CDR2 FQNNGV. J gave up 1 base and V 1 base, and 0 bases lay outside the gene matches. In DNA form, the CDR3 reads TGTGCCAGCAGCTTAGGGACAGGGAACACCGGGGAGCTGTTTTTT. Translation: CASSLGTGNTGELFF.

This chain connects TRBV10-2 to TRBJ2-1, with 9 bases matching TRBD1. V was pared by 8 bases and J by 15 bases, with 17 bases of the junction left unmatched. This CDR3 has 14 residues. From germline, CDR1 is WSHSY and CDR2 SAAADI. CDR3 sequence: CASRRDREVIQAFF. The CDR3 nucleotides are TGCGCCAGCCGACGGGACAGGGAGGTAATTCAGGCGTTCTTC.

This clone was observed once. V is TRBV11-2 and J is TRBJ2-3; 9 bases are shared with TRBD2. Germline trimming cut 3 bases from V and 9 bases from J; bases unmatched to any gene: 10. Per the germline V gene, CDR1 is SGHAT and CDR2 is FQNNGV. The CDR3 is made up of 15 amino acids. In DNA, the CDR3 is TGTGCCAGCAGCTTTAGCGGGGGTAGTGGTGAAACGCAGTATTTT. This gives the protein CASSFSGGSGETQYF.

The CDR3 sequence is CASFPGTGQNEQFF. The DNA of the CDR3 is TGTGCCAGCTTTCCCGGGACAGGTCAGAATGAGCAGTTCTTC. The genes are TRBV6-4 and TRBJ2-1; 8 nucleotides align to TRBD1. The junction had 10 bases not matched to a gene; V was cut back by 8 bases and J by 7 bases. The CDR3 loop spans 14 amino acids. The germline V gene has CDR1 MRHNA and CDR2 SNTAGT.

This clone showed up just once. The CDR3 sequence is CASTEDRGDYTQYF. The CDR3 DNA sequence: TGTGCCAGCACTGAGGACAGGGGTGATTATACGCAGTATTTT. The V and J genes are TRBV2 and TRBJ2-3, with 9 bases lining up with TRBD1. Germline V CDR1 and CDR2: SNHLY, FYNNEI. With V trimmed by 7 bases and J by 7 bases, 9 bases remained unmatched. The CDR3 has 14 residues.

The CDR3 here is CASSSYSTSTGELFF. CDR3 in DNA: TGTGCCAGCAGTTCCTACTCGACTAGTACCGGGGAGCTGTTTTTT. The chain has TRBV27 and TRBJ2-2, with a weak D call TRBD2 (6 bases). This CDR3 spans 15 amino acids. V was trimmed by 4 bases and J by 5 bases, leaving 14 bases between them. Germline loops: CDR1 MNHEY, CDR2 SMNVEV (reference sequence).